Included here is one T cell receptor beta chain sequence, with context. Its specificity is unknown. This CDR3 has 14 amino acids. V lost 5 bases, J lost 0 bases, and 9 bases lay in between. Germline assignment: CDR1 LNHDA and CDR2 SQIVND (reference sequence). PCR involved 60 Vbeta and 13 Jbeta primers. The repertoire was sequenced with immunoSEQ multiplex PCR; TCRdb's copy has only in-frame clones and lacks some. The sample carries approximately 140,000 clones, 70% to 75% recorded once. This sample was taken from a study of cytomegalovirus exposure and HLA in healthy donors. General observations from the study: Reports credit the classifier with highly specific, highly sensitive diagnosis of cytomegalovirus status. Several of the most significant clusters appeared linked to common viral pathogens, based on a later analysis. In a later analysis, a missense DCLRE1C variant was linked to TCR beta V- and J-gene trimming. A later analysis linked 15,000 to 20,000 TCR beta sequences to HLA alleles at 0.05 false discovery rate.

This receptor was taken from a middle-aged woman in good health and CMV-seronegative. The sample was PBMCs. The chain combines TRBV19 with TRBJ2-3; tentatively, D is TRBD2 (5 bases). Here the CDR3 reads CASSWTPSTDTQYF. CDR3 nucleotides: TGTGCCAGTAGTTGGACTCCTAGCACAGATACGCAGTATTTT.